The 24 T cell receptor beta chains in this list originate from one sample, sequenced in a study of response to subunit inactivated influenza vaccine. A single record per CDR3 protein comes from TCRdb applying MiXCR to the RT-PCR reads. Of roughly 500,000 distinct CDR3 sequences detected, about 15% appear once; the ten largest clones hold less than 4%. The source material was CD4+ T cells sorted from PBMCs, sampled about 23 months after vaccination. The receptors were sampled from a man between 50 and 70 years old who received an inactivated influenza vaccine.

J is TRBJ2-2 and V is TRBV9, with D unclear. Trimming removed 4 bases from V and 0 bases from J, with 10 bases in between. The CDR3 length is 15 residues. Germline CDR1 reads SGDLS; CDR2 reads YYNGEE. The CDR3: CASSTSPSNTGELFF. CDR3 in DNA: TGTGCCAGCAGCACATCTCCCTCGAACACCGGGGAGCTGTTTTTT.

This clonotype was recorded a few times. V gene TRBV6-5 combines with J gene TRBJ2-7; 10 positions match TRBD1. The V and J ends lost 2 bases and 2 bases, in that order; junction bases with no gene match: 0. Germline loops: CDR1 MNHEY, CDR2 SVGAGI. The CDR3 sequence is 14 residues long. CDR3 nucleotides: TGTGCCAGCAGTTACGGGACAGGGGCCTACGAGCAGTACTTC. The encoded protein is CASSYGTGAYEQYF.

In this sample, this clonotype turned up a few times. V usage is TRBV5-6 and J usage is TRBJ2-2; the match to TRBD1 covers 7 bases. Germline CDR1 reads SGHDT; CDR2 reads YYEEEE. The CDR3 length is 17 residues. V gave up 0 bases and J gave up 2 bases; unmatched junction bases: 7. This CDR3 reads CASSLGTGPLNTGELFF. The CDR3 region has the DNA TGTGCCAGCAGCTTGGGGACAGGCCCCCTTAACACCGGGGAGCTGTTTTTT.

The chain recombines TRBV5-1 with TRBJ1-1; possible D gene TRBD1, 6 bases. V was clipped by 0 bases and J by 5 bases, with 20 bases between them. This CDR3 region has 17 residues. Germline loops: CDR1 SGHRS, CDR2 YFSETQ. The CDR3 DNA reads TGCGCCAGCAGCTTGGCACAGGGATCCGGCCTAGGGACTGAAGCTTTCTTT. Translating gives CASSLAQGSGLGTEAFF.

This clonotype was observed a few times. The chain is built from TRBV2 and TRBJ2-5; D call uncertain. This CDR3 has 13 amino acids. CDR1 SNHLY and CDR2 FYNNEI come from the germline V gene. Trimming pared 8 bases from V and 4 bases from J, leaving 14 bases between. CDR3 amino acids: CASGLRNGETQYF. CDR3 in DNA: TGTGCCAGCGGGCTTCGGAACGGAGAGACCCAGTACTTC.

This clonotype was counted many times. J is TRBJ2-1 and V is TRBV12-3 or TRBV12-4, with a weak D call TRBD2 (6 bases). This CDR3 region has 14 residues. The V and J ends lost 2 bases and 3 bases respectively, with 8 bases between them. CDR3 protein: CASSLPGLYNEQFF. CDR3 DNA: TGTGCCAGCAGTTTACCGGGACTCTACAATGAGCAGTTCTTC.

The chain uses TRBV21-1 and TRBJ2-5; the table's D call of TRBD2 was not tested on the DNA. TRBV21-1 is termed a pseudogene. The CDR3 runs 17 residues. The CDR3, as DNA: TGTGCCAGCAGCAAAGCACCTAGCGGGAGGCTAGAAGAGACCCAGTACTTC. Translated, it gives CASSKAPSGRLEETQYF.

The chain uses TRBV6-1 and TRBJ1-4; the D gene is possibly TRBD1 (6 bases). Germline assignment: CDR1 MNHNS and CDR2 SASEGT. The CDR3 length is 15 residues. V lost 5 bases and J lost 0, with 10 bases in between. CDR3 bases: TGTGCCAGCAGTCGACAGGATGCAACTAATGAAAAACTGTTTTTT. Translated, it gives CASSRQDATNEKLFF.

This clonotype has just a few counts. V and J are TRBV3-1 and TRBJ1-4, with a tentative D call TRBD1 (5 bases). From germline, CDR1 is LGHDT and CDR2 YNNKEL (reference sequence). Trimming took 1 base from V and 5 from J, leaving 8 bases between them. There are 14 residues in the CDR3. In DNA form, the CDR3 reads TGTGCCAGCAGCCAAGCCGGGGGGAATGAAAAACTGTTTTTT. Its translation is CASSQAGGNEKLFF.

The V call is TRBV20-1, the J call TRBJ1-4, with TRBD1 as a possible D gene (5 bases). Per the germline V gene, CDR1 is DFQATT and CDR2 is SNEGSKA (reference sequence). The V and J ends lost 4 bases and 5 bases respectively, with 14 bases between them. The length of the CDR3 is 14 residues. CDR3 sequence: CSATTGGPNEKLFF. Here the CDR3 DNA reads TGCAGTGCTACGACCGGGGGTCCAAATGAAAAACTGTTTTTT.

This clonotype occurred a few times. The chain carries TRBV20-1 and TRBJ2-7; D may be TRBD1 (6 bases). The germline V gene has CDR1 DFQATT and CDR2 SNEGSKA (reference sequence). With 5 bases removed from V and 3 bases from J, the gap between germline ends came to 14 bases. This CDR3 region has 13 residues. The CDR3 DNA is TGCAGTGCTTTTGGACAGAATAACTACGAGCAGTACTTC. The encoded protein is CSAFGQNNYEQYF.

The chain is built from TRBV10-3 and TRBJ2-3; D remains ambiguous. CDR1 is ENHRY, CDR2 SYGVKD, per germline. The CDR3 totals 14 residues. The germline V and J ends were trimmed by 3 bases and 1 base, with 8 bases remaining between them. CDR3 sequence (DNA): TGTGCCATCAGTGACAGCTTTGGCACAGATACGCAGTATTTT. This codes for CAISDSFGTDTQYF.

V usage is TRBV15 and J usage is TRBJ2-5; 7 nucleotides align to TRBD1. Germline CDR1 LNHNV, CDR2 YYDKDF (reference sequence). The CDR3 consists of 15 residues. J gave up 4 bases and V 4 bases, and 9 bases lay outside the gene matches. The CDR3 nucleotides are TGTGCCACCAGCAACGGCGACAGGGTAGGAGAGACCCAGTACTTC. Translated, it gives CATSNGDRVGETQYF.

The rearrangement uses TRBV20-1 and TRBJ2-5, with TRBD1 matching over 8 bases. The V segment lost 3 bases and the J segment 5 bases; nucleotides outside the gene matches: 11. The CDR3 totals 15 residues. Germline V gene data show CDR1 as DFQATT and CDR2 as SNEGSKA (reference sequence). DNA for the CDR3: TGCAGTGCTAGGAGGGGACAGGTCGTGGGGGAGACCCAGTACTTC. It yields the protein CSARRGQVVGETQYF.

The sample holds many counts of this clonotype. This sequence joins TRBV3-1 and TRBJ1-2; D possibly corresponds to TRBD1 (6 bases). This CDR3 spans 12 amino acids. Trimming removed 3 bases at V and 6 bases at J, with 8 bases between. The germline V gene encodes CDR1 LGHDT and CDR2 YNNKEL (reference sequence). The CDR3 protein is CASSHQGHGYTF. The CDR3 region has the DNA TGTGCCAGCAGCCATCAGGGGCATGGCTACACCTTC.

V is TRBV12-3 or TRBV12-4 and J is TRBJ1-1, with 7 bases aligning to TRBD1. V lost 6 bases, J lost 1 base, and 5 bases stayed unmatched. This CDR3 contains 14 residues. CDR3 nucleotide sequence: TGTGCCAGCAGGACAGGGATCAAGAACACTGAAGCTTTCTTT. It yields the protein CASRTGIKNTEAFF.

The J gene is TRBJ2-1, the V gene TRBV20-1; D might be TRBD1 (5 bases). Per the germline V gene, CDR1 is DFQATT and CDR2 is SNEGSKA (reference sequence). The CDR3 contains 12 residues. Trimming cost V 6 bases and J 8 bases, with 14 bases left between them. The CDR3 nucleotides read TGCAGTGCACCTAGGGGCGTGTATGAGCAGTTCTTC. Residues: CSAPRGVYEQFF.

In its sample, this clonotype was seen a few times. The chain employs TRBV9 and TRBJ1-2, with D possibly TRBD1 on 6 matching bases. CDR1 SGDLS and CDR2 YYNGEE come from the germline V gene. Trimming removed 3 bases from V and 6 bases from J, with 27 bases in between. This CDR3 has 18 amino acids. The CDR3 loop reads CASSASHYRDVRTNGYTF. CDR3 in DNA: TGTGCCAGCAGCGCAAGCCACTACAGGGACGTAAGAACGAATGGCTACACCTTC. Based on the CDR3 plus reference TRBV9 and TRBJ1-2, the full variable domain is DSGVTQTPKHLITATGQRVTLRCSPRSGDLSVYWYQQSLDQGLQFLIQYYNGEERAKGNILERFSAQQFPDLHSELNLSSLELGDSALYFCASSASHYRDVRTNGYTFGSGTRLTVV.

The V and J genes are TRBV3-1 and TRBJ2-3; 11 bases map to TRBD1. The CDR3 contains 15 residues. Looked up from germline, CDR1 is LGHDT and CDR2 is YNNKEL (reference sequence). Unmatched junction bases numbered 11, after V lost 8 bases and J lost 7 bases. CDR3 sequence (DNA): TGTGCCAGCTCGCGGGGACAGGGGGAGCCGAATACGCAGTATTTT. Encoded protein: CASSRGQGEPNTQYF.

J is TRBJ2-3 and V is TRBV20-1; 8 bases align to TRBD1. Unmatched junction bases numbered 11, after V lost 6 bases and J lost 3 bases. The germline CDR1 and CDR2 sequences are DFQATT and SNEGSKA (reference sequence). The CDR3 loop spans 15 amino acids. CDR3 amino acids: CSAERTGFETDTQYF. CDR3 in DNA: TGCAGTGCCGAGAGGACAGGGTTCGAAACAGATACGCAGTATTTT.

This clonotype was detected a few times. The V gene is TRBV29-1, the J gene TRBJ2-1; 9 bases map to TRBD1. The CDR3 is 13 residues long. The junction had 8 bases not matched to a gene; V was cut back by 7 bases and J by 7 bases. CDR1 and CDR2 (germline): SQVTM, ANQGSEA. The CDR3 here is CSARQGVVNEQFF. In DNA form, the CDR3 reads TGCAGCGCCAGACAGGGGGTTGTAAATGAGCAGTTCTTC.

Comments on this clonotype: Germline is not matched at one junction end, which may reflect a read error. Here the CDR3 reads CAWGGVANAGELFF. CDR3 bases: TGTGCCTGGGGGGGAGTGGCGAACGCCGGGGAGCTGTTTTTT. This chain uses TRBV30 with TRBJ2-2; D possibly matches TRBD1 or TRBD2 (5 bases each). Per the germline V gene, CDR1 is GTSNPN and CDR2 is SVGIG (reference sequence). This CDR3 has 14 residues.

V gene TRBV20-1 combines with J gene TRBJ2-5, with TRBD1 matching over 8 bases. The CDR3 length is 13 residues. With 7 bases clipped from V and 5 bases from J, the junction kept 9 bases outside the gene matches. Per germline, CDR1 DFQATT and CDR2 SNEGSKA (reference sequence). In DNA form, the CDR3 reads TGCAGTGGGGGGCAGGGGGCGCGGGAGACCCAGTACTTC. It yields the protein CSGGQGARETQYF.

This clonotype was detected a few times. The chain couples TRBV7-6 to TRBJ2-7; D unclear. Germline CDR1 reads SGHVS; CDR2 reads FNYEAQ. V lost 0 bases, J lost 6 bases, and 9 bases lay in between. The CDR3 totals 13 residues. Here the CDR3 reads CASSLAASLEQYF. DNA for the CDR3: TGTGCCAGCAGCTTAGCGGCCTCCCTCGAGCAGTACTTC.